This T cell receptor (beta chain) was documented in a study of cytomegalovirus exposure and HLA in healthy donors. Trimming removed 8 bases at V and 0 bases at J, with 11 bases between. CDR3 length: 14 residues. The germline CDR1 and CDR2 sequences are SNHLY and FYNNEI. The PCR employed 60 Vbeta primers together with 13 Jbeta primers. Repertoires were generated with immunoSEQ multiplex PCR, while TCRdb's copy carries only in-frame clones and drops some. The data contain approximately 120,000 clones, just under 75% of them singletons. Notes on this clone: Its antigen remains unknown.

Findings and limits, study-wide: The majority of CMV-associated TCR beta chains were reported as apparently HLA-restricted in a later analysis.

The clonotype comes from a man between 60 and 75 years old in good health and CMV-seropositive. The rearrangement links TRBV2 to TRBJ2-1; weak D call: TRBD2 (5 bases). The specimen was PBMCs. CDR3 loop: CASQRLHSYNEQFF. In nucleotides, the CDR3 is TGTGCCAGCCAAAGACTACACTCCTACAATGAGCAGTTCTTC.